The present T cell receptor beta chain was sequenced within a study of patients and donors after allogeneic stem cell transplantation. Each CDR3 protein is one row after TCRdb ran MiXCR on the RT-PCR reads. This sample has 87,000 or so distinct CDR3 sequences, with less than 5% found just once. The CDR3 runs to 16 residues. V dropped 0 bases and J dropped 3 bases, with 11 bases sitting between them. The germline V gene encodes CDR1 SEHNR and CDR2 FQNEAQ (reference sequence). This clonotype was counted at least ten times. The TCR was taken from a human donor who was either an allogeneic HSCT recipient or a stem cell or donor lymphocyte infusion donor (not recorded which). It is not recorded whose cells these are; they may come from a transplant donor. Sequenced: blood, either unsorted or a sorted T cell fraction (not recorded which). V is TRBV7-9 and J is TRBJ1-4, with TRBD1 as a possible D gene (6 bases). CDR3 in amino acids: CASSLAAAGANEKLFF. DNA for the CDR3: TGTGCCAGCAGCTTAGCGGCGGCAGGGGCTAATGAAAAACTGTTTTTT.